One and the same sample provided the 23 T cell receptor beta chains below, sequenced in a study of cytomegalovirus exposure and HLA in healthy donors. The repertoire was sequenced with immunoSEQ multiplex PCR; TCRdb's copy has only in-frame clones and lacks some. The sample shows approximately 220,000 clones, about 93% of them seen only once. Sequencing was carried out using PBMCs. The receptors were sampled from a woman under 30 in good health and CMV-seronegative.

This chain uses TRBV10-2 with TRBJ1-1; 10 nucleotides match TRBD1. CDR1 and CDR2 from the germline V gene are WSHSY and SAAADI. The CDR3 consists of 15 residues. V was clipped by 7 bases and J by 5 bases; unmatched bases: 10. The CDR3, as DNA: TGCGCCAGCATGACCCGTACGGACAGGGGGACTGAAGCTTTCTTT. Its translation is CASMTRTDRGTEAFF.

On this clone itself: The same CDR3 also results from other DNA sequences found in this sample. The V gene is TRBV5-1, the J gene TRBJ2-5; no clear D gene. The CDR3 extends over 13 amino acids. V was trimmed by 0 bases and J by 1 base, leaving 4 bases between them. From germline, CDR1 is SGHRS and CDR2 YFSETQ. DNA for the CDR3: TGCGCCAGCAGCTTGGCCTTCCAAGAGACCCAGTACTTC. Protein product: CASSLAFQETQYF.

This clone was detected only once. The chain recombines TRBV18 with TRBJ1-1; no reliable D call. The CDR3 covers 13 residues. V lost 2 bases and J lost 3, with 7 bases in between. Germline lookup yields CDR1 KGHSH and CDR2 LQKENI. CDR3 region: CASSPGPDTEAFF. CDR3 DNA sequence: TGTGCCAGCTCACCAGGTCCGGACACTGAAGCTTTCTTT.

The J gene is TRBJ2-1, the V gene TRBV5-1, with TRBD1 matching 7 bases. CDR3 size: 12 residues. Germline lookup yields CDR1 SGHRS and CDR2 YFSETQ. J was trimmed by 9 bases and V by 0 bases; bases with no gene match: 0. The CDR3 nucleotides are TGCGCCAGCAGCTTGGACAGGGGTGAGCAGTTCTTC. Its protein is CASSLDRGEQFF.

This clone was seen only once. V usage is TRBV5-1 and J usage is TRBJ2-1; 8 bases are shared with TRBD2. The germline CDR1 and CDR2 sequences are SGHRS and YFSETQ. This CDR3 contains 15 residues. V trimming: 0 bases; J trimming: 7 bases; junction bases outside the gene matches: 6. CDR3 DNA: TGCGCCAGCAGCTTGGGACTAGCGAGTGTAAATGAGCAGTTCTTC. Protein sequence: CASSLGLASVNEQFF. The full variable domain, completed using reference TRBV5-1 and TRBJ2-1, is KAGVTQTPRYLIKTRGQQVTLSCSPISGHRSVSWYQQTPGQGLQFLFEYFSETQRNKGNFPGRFSGRQFSNSRSEMNVSTLELGDSALYLCASSLGLASVNEQFFGPGTRLTVL.

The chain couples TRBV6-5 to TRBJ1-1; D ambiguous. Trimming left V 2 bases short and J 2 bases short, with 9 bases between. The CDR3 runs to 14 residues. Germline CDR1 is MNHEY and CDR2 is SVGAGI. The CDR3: CASSYGLGNTEAFF. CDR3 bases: TGTGCCAGCAGTTACGGACTGGGTAACACTGAAGCTTTCTTT.

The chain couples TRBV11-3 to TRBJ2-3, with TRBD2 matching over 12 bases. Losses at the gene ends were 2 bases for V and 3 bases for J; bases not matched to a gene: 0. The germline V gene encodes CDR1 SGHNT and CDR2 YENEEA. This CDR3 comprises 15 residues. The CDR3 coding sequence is TGTGCCAGCAGCTTACTAGCGGGAGGGACAGATACGCAGTATTTT. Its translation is CASSLLAGGTDTQYF.

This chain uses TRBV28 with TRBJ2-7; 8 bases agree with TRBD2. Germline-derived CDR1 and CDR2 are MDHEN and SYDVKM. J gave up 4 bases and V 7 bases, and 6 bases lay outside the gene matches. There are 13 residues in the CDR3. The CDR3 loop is CASNRGGSYEQYF. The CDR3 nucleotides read TGTGCCAGCAATCGGGGGGGTTCGTACGAGCAGTACTTC.

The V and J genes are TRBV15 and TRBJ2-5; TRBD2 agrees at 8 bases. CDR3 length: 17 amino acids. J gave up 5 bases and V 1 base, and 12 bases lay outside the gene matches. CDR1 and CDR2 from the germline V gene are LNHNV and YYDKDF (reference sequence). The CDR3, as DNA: TGTGCCACCAGCAGAGTTTCGGGGACGGGAGGGCCGGAGACCCAGTACTTC. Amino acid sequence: CATSRVSGTGGPETQYF.

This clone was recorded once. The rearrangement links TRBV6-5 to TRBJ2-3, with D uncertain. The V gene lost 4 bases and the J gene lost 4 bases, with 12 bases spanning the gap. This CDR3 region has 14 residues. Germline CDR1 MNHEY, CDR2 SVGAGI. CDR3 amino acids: CASSSTRVADTQYF. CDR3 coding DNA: TGTGCCAGCAGTTCGACCCGGGTGGCAGATACGCAGTATTTT.

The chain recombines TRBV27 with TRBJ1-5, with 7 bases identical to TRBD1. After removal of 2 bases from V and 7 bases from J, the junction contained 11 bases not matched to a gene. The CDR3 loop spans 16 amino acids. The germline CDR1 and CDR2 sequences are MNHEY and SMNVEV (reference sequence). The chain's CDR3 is CASSLGRTGGPQPQHF. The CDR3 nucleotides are TGTGCCAGCAGTTTAGGAAGGACAGGCGGTCCCCAGCCCCAGCATTTT.

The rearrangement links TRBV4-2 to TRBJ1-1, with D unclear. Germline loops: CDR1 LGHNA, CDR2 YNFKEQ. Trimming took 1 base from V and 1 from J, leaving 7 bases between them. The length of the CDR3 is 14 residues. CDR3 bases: TGTGCCAGCAGCCAAGGAAGACAGAACACTGAAGCTTTCTTT. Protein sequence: CASSQGRQNTEAFF.

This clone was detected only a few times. The CDR3 sequence: CASSIGRNTEAFF. CDR3 nucleotides: TGTGCCAGTAGTATAGGTAGAAACACTGAAGCTTTCTTT. The V call is TRBV19, the J call TRBJ1-1; D is unresolved. V was pared by 1 base and J by 2 bases, with 5 bases between. CDR1 and CDR2 from the germline V gene are LNHDA and SQIVND (reference sequence). This CDR3 comprises 13 residues.

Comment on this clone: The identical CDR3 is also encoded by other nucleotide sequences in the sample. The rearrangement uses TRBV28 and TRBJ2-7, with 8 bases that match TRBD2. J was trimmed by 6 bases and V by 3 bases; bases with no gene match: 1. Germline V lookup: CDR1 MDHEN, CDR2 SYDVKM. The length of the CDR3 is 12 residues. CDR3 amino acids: CASSFRGGEQYF. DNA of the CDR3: TGTGCCAGCAGTTTCCGGGGGGGCGAGCAGTACTTC.

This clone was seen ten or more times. The CDR3 DNA is TGTGCCAGCAGCCCAAGCGGACTAGCGGGAGAACTTGGGGCCAACGTCCTGACTTTC. Residues: CASSPSGLAGELGANVLTF. The chain carries TRBV4-2 and TRBJ2-6; 13 bases align to TRBD2. Germline V gives CDR1 LGHNA, CDR2 YNFKEQ. The J segment lost 3 bases and the V segment lost 4 bases, leaving 9 bases of the junction unmatched. This CDR3 contains 19 residues.

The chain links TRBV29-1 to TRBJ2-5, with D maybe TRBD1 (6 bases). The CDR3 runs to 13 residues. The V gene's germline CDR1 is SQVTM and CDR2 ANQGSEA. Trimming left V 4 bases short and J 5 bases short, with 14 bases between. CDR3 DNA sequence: TGCAGCGTTGTAGGCGTCAGGGGTGAGACCCAGTACTTC. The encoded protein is CSVVGVRGETQYF.

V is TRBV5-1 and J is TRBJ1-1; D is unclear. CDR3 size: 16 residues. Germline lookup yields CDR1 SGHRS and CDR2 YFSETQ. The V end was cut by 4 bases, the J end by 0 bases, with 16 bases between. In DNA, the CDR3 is TGCGCCAGCAGCCCCCACTTCGAGGGTATGAACACTGAAGCTTTCTTT. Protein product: CASSPHFEGMNTEAFF.

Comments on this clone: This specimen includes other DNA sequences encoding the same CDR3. CDR3: CASRTGGTEAFF. The CDR3 bases are TGTGCCAGCAGAACAGGGGGCACTGAAGCTTTCTTT. This chain links TRBV28 with TRBJ1-1, with TRBD1 matching 8 bases. J lost 4 bases, V lost 6 bases, and 1 base had no gene match. This CDR3 has 12 amino acids. The V gene's germline CDR1 is MDHEN and CDR2 SYDVKM.

CDR3 coding DNA: TGTGCCAGCTCACCAACGCCGGAGACAGGAATCGACGAGCAGTACTTC. Translation gives CASSPTPETGIDEQYF. The V and J genes are TRBV18 and TRBJ2-7; a possible D gene is TRBD1 (6 bases). CDR3 length equals 16 residues. The germline V gene encodes CDR1 KGHSH and CDR2 LQKENI. Trimming shortened V by 2 bases and J by 5 bases, and 19 bases separated the two germline ends.

The CDR3 nucleotides are TGTGCCAGCGACAGGGGGCGTCAAGGCTACACCTTC. Translation: CASDRGRQGYTF. The V and J genes are TRBV16 and TRBJ1-2; 10 bases are a match to TRBD1. The germline V gene encodes CDR1 KGHSY and CDR2 FQNENV. Germline trimming cut 8 bases from V and 8 bases from J; bases unmatched to any gene: 5. The CDR3 sequence is 12 residues long.

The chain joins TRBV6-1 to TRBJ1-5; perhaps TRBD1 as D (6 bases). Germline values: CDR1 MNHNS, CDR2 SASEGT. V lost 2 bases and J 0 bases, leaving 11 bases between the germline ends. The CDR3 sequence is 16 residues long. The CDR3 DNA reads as TGTGCCAGCAGTGAACGGGACACCTATAGCAATCAGCCCCAGCATTTT. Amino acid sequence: CASSERDTYSNQPQHF.

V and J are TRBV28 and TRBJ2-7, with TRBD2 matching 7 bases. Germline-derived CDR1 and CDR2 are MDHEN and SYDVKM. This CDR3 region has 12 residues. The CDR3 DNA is TGTGCCAGCAGTCCCCCTGGGAGGGCCGGTAGTGTC. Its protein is CASSPPGRAGSV.

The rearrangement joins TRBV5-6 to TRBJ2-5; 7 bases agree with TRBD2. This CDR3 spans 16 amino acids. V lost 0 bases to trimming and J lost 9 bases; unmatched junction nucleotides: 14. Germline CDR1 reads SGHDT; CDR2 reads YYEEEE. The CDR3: CASSLDSWVGGTPQYF. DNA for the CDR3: TGTGCCAGCAGCTTGGACAGTTGGGTGGGAGGGACGCCCCAGTACTTC.